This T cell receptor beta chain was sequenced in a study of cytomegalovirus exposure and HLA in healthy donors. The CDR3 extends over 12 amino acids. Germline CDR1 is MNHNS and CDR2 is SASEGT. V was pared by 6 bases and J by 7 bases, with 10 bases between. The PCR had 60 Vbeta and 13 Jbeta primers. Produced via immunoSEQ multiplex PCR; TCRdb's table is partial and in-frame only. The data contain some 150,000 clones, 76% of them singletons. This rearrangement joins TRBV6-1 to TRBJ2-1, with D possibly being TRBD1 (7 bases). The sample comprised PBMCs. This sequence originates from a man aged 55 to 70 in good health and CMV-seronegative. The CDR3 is CASRTGRNEQFF. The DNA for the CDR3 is TGTGCCAGCAGGACAGGGAGGAATGAGCAGTTCTTC.